The clone carrying this TCR beta chain has at least ten counts. The antigen remains unidentified. The data stem from a study of T cell repertoires in cytomegalovirus infection. Study conclusions and caveats: Carriers of CMV plus the relevant HLA were identified by cumulative public TCR beta family frequency. Across the ex vivo response, the dominant clonotypes were HLA-C-restricted CMV-specific TCR beta clonotypes.

In TCRdb, the reads were re-called with MiXCR into one record per CDR3 protein. Here the sample spans about 130,000 distinct CDR3 sequences, almost 9% being singletons. Trimming cost V 4 bases and J 2 bases; bases outside gene matches: 7. The CDR3 covers 15 residues. Per germline, CDR1 SEHNR and CDR2 FQNEAQ (reference sequence). The TCR was taken from a human donor in good health (CMV status not recorded). Some clones in this sample may be carry-over from other donors' samples. The chain carries TRBV7-9 and TRBJ1-1; 7 bases align to TRBD1. Specimen: PBMCs. CDR3 region: CASSSSRGDNTEAFF. CDR3 in DNA: TGTGCCAGCAGCTCCAGCAGGGGGGACAACACTGAAGCTTTCTTT. Based on the CDR3 plus reference TRBV7-9 and TRBJ1-1, the full variable domain is DTGVSQNPRHKITKRGQNVTFRCDPISEHNRLYWYRQTLGQGPEFLTYFQNEAQLEKSRLLSDRFSAERPKGSFSTLEIQRTEQGDSAMYLCASSSSRGDNTEAFFGQGTRLTVV.